This TCR beta chain appears in the sequencing data of a study of cytomegalovirus exposure and HLA in healthy donors. About the study: A preliminary data release comprised tens of millions of unique TCRs obtained from HLA-typed donors.

Both 60 Vbeta primers and 13 Jbeta primers went into the PCR. Clones were read by immunoSEQ multiplex PCR, and TCRdb kept only the in-frame ones, dropping some. The sample contains around 150,000 clones, about 79% of which appear only once. V lost 6 bases, J lost 6 bases, and 12 bases stayed unmatched. This CDR3 is 15 amino acids long. The germline V gene has CDR1 KGHSH and CDR2 LQKENI. Worth noting for this clone: Its specificity is not known.

Study conclusions and caveats: Analyzed later, most CMV-associated TCR beta chains appeared HLA-restricted.

The chain joins TRBV18 to TRBJ2-7, with 9 bases lining up with TRBD1. Sequencing input: PBMCs. The TCR sequence derives from a man in his forties or fifties in good health and CMV-seropositive. CDR3 sequence: CASSFAGTGLSEQYF. DNA of the CDR3: TGTGCCAGCTCCTTCGCCGGGACAGGGCTCTCCGAGCAGTACTTC.